One sample yielded the 8 T cell receptor beta chains listed below, sequenced in a study of T-cell memory formation after mild COVID-19. TCRdb processed the 5' RACE reads anew with MiXCR; each CDR3 protein has one entry. This sample has 450,000 to 650,000 distinct CDR3 sequences, with over 15% found just once. The sequenced sample was PBMCs or a T cell subset sorted from them (not recorded which). These receptors all come from an adult woman who had mild COVID-19 (a few samples of this study predate the infection). Cell type and time point are not known.

This clonotype appeared many times. This chain uses TRBV7-2 with TRBJ2-5, with 7 bases identical to TRBD2. Germline CDR1 and CDR2: SGHTA and FQGNSA. Germline trimming cut 4 bases from V and 2 bases from J; bases unmatched to any gene: 7. The CDR3 totals 15 residues. This chain's CDR3 is CASSSLSGTQETQYF. For the CDR3, the DNA is TGTGCCAGCAGCTCCTTGAGCGGGACTCAAGAGACCCAGTACTTC. The full variable domain, completed using reference TRBV7-2 and TRBJ2-5, is GAGVSQSPSNKVTEKGKDVELRCDPISGHTALYWYRQSLGQGLEFLIYFQGNSAPDKSGLPSDRFSAERTGGSVSTLTIQRTQQEDSAVYLCASSSLSGTQETQYFGPGTRLLVL.

The rearrangement uses TRBV30 and TRBJ1-2; tentative D call: TRBD1 (6 bases). The germline V and J ends were trimmed by 0 bases and 5 bases, with 13 bases remaining between them. CDR1 is GTSNPN and CDR2 is SVGIG in the germline V gene (reference sequence). This CDR3 has 14 amino acids. Here the CDR3 DNA reads TGTGCCTGGAGTGTACAGGGTGGTGGGTATGGCTACACCTTC. This encodes CAWSVQGGGYGYTF.

This clonotype was counted between two and nine times. The CDR3 sequence is CASSHIGDRGDTEAFF. CDR3 nucleotides: TGCGCCAGCAGCCACATTGGAGACAGGGGCGACACTGAAGCTTTCTTT. The chain recombines TRBV4-3 with TRBJ1-1, with 8 bases identical to TRBD1. This CDR3 contains 16 residues. The trim removed 3 bases at V and 3 bases at J, leaving 9 bases unmatched. Germline V CDR1 and CDR2: LGHNA, YSLEER.

This clonotype was observed a few times. This chain links TRBV6-6 with TRBJ2-3, with TRBD2 identical over 13 bases. CDR1 and CDR2 (germline): MNHNY, SVGAGI (reference sequence). V lost 2 bases and J lost 4; bases outside the gene matches: 6. The CDR3 is 17 amino acids. The CDR3 coding sequence is TGTGCCAGCAGTTACGCTACTAGCGGGGGGGCGGCAGATACGCAGTATTTT. This encodes CASSYATSGGAADTQYF.

The CDR3 region is CASSYTRGPTDTQYF. The CDR3 nucleotides are TGTGCCAGCAGTTACACGCGGGGGCCCACAGATACGCAGTATTTT. V and J are TRBV6-5 and TRBJ2-3; a weak D match, TRBD2 (7 bases). The germline V gene has CDR1 MNHEY and CDR2 SVGAGI. V gave up 2 bases and J gave up 2 bases, with 11 bases separating them. This CDR3 comprises 15 residues.

The gene calls are TRBV29-1 and TRBJ2-1, with D uncertain. Per the germline V gene, CDR1 is SQVTM and CDR2 is ANQGSEA. Trimming left V 6 bases short and J 7 bases short, with 16 bases between. The CDR3 contains 13 residues. CDR3: CSVEWPNRNEQFF. The CDR3 region has the DNA TGCAGCGTCGAGTGGCCCAATAGGAATGAGCAGTTCTTC.

The J gene is TRBJ2-7, the V gene TRBV7-2; TRBD2 agrees at 10 bases. The length of the CDR3 is 16 residues. Germline trimming cut 3 bases from V and 0 bases from J; bases unmatched to any gene: 5. Germline V gives CDR1 SGHTA, CDR2 FQGNSA. The CDR3: CASSFSGGFSSYEQYF. DNA for the CDR3: TGTGCCAGCAGCTTTAGCGGGGGGTTCAGCTCCTACGAGCAGTACTTC.

The V call is TRBV7-3, the J call TRBJ1-5; 7 nucleotides agree with TRBD1. This CDR3 comprises 15 residues. Germline V gives CDR1 SGHTA, CDR2 FQGTGA. After removal of 5 bases from V and 4 bases from J, the junction contained 8 bases not matched to a gene. This CDR3 is CASSQDRDGNQPQHF. In DNA, the CDR3 is TGTGCCAGCAGCCAAGACAGGGATGGAAATCAGCCCCAGCATTTT.